The following is a TCR beta chain sequence with its context. No antigen is known for it. No much larger clonotype is one base removed from it; base qualities were not supplied. The donors were some 39 Caucasian individuals from Russia, aged 6 to 90 years, who were systemically healthy. Each donor gave around 9 milliliters of peripheral blood, collected into EDTA-treated Vacutainer tubes. Ficoll-Paque density-gradient centrifugation was used to isolate PBMCs, with at least 6 million per sample. Total RNA was extracted from PBMCs with Trizol reagent, with at least 6 micrograms obtained per sample. For every donor, an aliquot of PBMCs went through flow cytometry to measure the percentages of naive CD45RAhigh/CD27high T cells. This entry comes from a study of blood T cells in healthy people across ages (dated by TCRdb to between 2014 and 2017). General notes on the study: In model experiments, template switching captured about one uniquely barcoded TCR beta cDNA molecule for every two T cells. The donors were divided into four age groups: young (average roughly 15 years), middle-aged (approximately 41), aged (about 62) and long-lived (82). To avoid experimental bias, donors of different ages were spread randomly across the sequencing lanes. Using deep sequencing normalized with unique cDNA molecular identifiers, the study measured how TCR beta repertoire diversity changes with age. Using the same blood draw, the study looked at two additional independent replicas of 1 million unique cDNA reads for two donors, one aged 18 to 30 and the other aged 80 or older.

Library prep was done by 5' RACE. The sequencer was an Illumina HiSeq 2500. A second PCR of roughly 7 to 12 cycles was run with a J-beta primer mix and a sample-barcoded 5' primer. Each TCR beta cDNA molecule received a unique molecular identifier from a template-switch 5' adaptor carrying 12 random nucleotides. Each sample yielded at least 2.5 million CDR3-containing paired-end reads. First-strand cDNA synthesis was performed from all RNA using the Mint cDNA synthesis kit, with priming by a TRBC-specific oligonucleotide. All cDNA was treated with uracil-DNA glycosylase and then went through a first 18-cycle PCR with the universal primers M1SS and BC2_uni_R. The original methods were these. For normalization, 1 million high-quality reads, each with a distinct molecular identifier, were randomly selected from each sample. Reads sharing molecular identifiers were discarded rather than binned into consensus sequences. MiTCR, run with a Q25 quality threshold and the strictest error-elimination algorithm, handled CDR3 identification, clonotype clustering and error correction. A nonparametric unseen species model using Euler transformation provided a lower-bound estimate of total TCR beta diversity. TCRdb's own reprocessing of the public reads used fastp at Q25 and MiXCR and kept productive beta chains. Identical CDR3 proteins give one entry, which carries the most common genes and DNA. The V and J calls were determined by TCRdb, not by the authors. For this sample there are around 280,000 distinct CDR3 sequences; around 30% appear just once. The biggest ten clones account for approximately 30% of the sample.

What the study reported, not specific to this receptor: Compared with the aged group, the long-lived group had more naive CD4+ T cells, fewer expanded clones and increased TCR diversity, a pattern suggesting age selection. Conclusive comparison of naive and antigen-experienced compartments was prevented by the profiling of bulk unsorted PBMCs. Because the CMV infection status of the donors was unknown, age-related changes in expanded clonotypes may potentially have been confounded. Observed TCR beta diversity correlated strongly with the percentage of naive T cells measured by flow cytometry. As age increased, observed TCR beta diversity per million T cells dropped in a roughly linear way, and a significant reduction was already evident by age roughly 36. Estimates of total diversity based on one million sequenced T cells were regarded as lower bounds and as underestimates.

The sequencing input was blood. This TCR came from a woman in her seventies in good health.

CDR3 reads: CAWRENSGYYNEQFF. In nucleotides, the sequence is TGTGCCTGGAGGGAAAATAGCGGATACTACAATGAGCAGTTCTTC. The sequence joins TRBV30 to TRBJ2-1; the D gene is possibly TRBD2, with 6 bases matching. The CDR3, from cysteine to phenylalanine, totals 15 residues. The sequence is cut down to CDR3 DNA, 45 bases in frame from base 1. Between the V and J ends, shortened by 3 bases and 3 bases respectively, the junction contains 15 bases. CDR1 is given as GTSNPN and CDR2 as SVGIG, both from the germline V gene (reference sequence). With all but the CDR3 taken from the reference TRBV30 and TRBJ2-1 genes, the full variable domain is: SQTIHQWPATLVQPVGSPLSLECTVEGTSNPNLYWYRQAAGRGLQLLFYSVGIGQISSEVPQNLSASRPQDRQFILSSKKLLLSDSGFYLCAWRENSGYYNEQFFGPGTRLTVL.